This T cell receptor beta chain was sequenced for a study of T cell responses to AZD1222 COVID-19 vaccine. Study-level results: Donors in the cohort were predominantly white British and more often female, and clonal diversity was possibly underestimated.

CDR1 is LGHNT and CDR2 is FRNRAP in the germline V gene. Between the trimmed V and J ends, which lost 7 bases and 1 base, there was a span of 13 bases. The CDR3 is 15 residues long. Data came from immunoSEQ multiplex PCR; TCRdb stores just in-frame clones and leaves some out. This sample yields about 200,000 clones, of which just over 90% are seen a single time; around 3.5% belongs to the top ten. Remarks on this clone: The antigen remains undetermined.

Here the sequenced sample was peripheral blood, taken 28 days after the second AZD1222 dose. This TCR derives from an adult who received the AZD1222 COVID-19 vaccine. V and J are TRBV12-5 and TRBJ2-2; D not resolved. The CDR3 nucleotides are TGTGCTAGTGTCGGGCACTTCATGAACACCGGGGAGCTGTTTTTT. Translating it yields CASVGHFMNTGELFF.